Below are 10 T cell receptor beta chains sequenced from a single sample in a study of cytomegalovirus exposure and HLA in healthy donors. Amplification used 60 Vbeta primers and 13 Jbeta primers. Only in-frame clones appear in the TCRdb table, and some are missing; sequencing was by immunoSEQ multiplex PCR. The data show 150,000 or so clones, roughly 85% seen once. What was sequenced was PBMCs. All receptors come from a man aged 25-45 years in good health and CMV-seronegative.

This chain uses TRBV9 with TRBJ1-1; 8 nucleotides line up with TRBD1. The V segment lost 3 bases and the J segment 6 bases; nucleotides outside the gene matches: 13. Germline V gene lookup returns CDR1 SGDLS and CDR2 YYNGEE. This CDR3 region has 16 residues. The CDR3 sequence is CASSADSGTGGPEAFF. CDR3 nucleotides: TGTGCCAGCAGCGCAGACTCCGGGACAGGAGGCCCTGAAGCTTTCTTT.

The CDR3 is CASMHQGLGSVTDTQYF. In nucleotides, the CDR3 is TGTGCCAGCATGCACCAGGGACTAGGATCTGTCACAGATACGCAGTATTTT. The chain recombines TRBV5-8 with TRBJ2-3; 8 bases map to TRBD2. Germline-derived CDR1 and CDR2 are SGHTS and YDEGEE. This CDR3 spans 17 amino acids. V shed 6 bases and J 2 bases; nucleotides not matched to a gene: 14.

As regards this clone: One junction end does not reproduce the germline sequence, and a read error may be involved. V usage is TRBV7-9 and J usage is TRBJ2-7; D is possibly TRBD2 (6 bases). The CDR3 is 14 amino acids. Germline CDR1 and CDR2: SEHNR and FQNEAQ (reference sequence). In DNA form, the CDR3 reads TGTTCCAGCAGCTTGGGAGGAAGCTCCTACGAGCAGTACTTC. Translation gives CSSSLGGSSYEQYF.

V usage is TRBV13 and J usage is TRBJ2-5; 7 nucleotides match TRBD1. CDR3 size: 15 residues. CDR1 is PRHDT, CDR2 FYEKMQ, per germline (reference sequence). Trimming cost V 2 bases and J 4 bases; bases outside gene matches: 7. The CDR3: CASSLIGQEVETQYF. DNA for the CDR3: TGTGCCAGCAGCTTAATAGGACAGGAGGTAGAGACCCAGTACTTC.

V usage is TRBV10-3 and J usage is TRBJ2-7; 7 bases line up with TRBD1. The CDR3 runs to 15 residues. With 7 bases clipped from V and 1 base from J, the junction kept 10 bases outside the gene matches. Germline CDR1 and CDR2: ENHRY and SYGVKD. CDR3 loop: CAIMDTGTESYEQYF. The DNA for the CDR3 is TGTGCCATCATGGACACCGGGACAGAGTCCTACGAGCAGTACTTC.

This chain joins TRBV28 and TRBJ1-1; D unclear. V lost 7 bases and J 0 bases, leaving 18 bases between the germline ends. The CDR3 is made up of 16 amino acids. CDR1 MDHEN and CDR2 SYDVKM come from the germline V gene. CDR3 loop: CASTGAGRRMNTEAFF. The CDR3 nucleotides read TGTGCCAGCACAGGAGCGGGGAGAAGAATGAACACTGAAGCTTTCTTT.

J is TRBJ2-7 and V is TRBV11-2, with a weak D call TRBD1 (5 bases). The V and J ends lost 5 bases and 0 bases respectively, with 14 bases between them. Germline CDR1 is SGHAT and CDR2 is FQNNGV. The CDR3 loop spans 15 amino acids. The CDR3 reads CASSPDSTASYEQYF. The DNA for the CDR3 is TGTGCCAGCAGCCCGGATTCGACAGCCTCCTACGAGCAGTACTTC.

The V call is TRBV2, the J call TRBJ2-1; TRBD2 agrees at 10 bases. Germline V gives CDR1 SNHLY, CDR2 FYNNEI. With 3 bases clipped from V and 8 bases from J, the junction kept 4 bases outside the gene matches. CDR3 length equals 14 residues. The CDR3 loop reads CASSEVGTSDEQFF. The CDR3, as DNA: TGTGCCAGCAGTGAGGTGGGGACTAGCGATGAGCAGTTCTTC. Drawing the rest from reference TRBV2 and TRBJ2-1, the complete variable domain is EPEVTQTPSHQVTQMGQEVILRCVPISNHLYFYWYRQILGQKVEFLVSFYNNEISEKSEIFDDQFSVERPDGSNFTLKIRSTKLEDSAMYFCASSEVGTSDEQFFGPGTRLTVL.

The chain is built from TRBV27 and TRBJ2-2; D is perhaps TRBD1 (6 bases). Trimming took off 5 bases at V and 3 bases at J, with 25 bases between the two ends. CDR1 is MNHEY and CDR2 is SMNVEV in the germline V gene (reference sequence). The CDR3 contains 19 residues. The CDR3, as DNA: TGTGCCAGCAGTGCACACAGGGACGGCACACGCCACGACACCGGGGAGCTGTTTTTT. Protein product: CASSAHRDGTRHDTGELFF.

This clone was seen just once. The chain is built from TRBV5-6 and TRBJ2-1, with 8 nucleotides matching TRBD2. Germline assignment: CDR1 SGHDT and CDR2 YYEEEE. The CDR3 sequence is 16 residues long. The V gene end was trimmed by 0 bases and the J gene end by 4 bases; junction bases not matched to a gene: 6. CDR3 nucleotides: TGTGCCAGCAGCTTGGATCGAGCGGGAGCTTACAATGAGCAGTTCTTC. Translating it yields CASSLDRAGAYNEQFF.